Listed below are T cell receptor beta chains from one sample, sequenced in a study of blood T cell repertoires in COVID-19. Repertoires were generated with immunoSEQ multiplex PCR, while TCRdb's copy carries only in-frame clones and drops some. The table records about 240,000 clones, roughly 86% of them present only once. Sequenced input: PBMCs or T cells enriched from blood (not recorded which). The receptors derive from a woman between 40 and 55 years old with acute COVID-19. Both conserved end residues are part of each CDR3. Each record gives: clone size, D gene, J gene, V gene, CDR3 protein, CDR3 DNA. A D gene is named only where the DNA matches it firmly. Clone size is not always given. Where it is, it says once, few, many or a class for expanded clones.

abundance: .
d_gene: .
j_gene: TRBJ2-2
v_gene: TRBV5-8
CDR3aa: CASTPGQNTGELFF
CDR3nt: TGTGCCAGCACCCCGGGACAGAACACCGGGGAGCTGTTTTTT

abundance: few
d_gene: TRBD2
j_gene: TRBJ2-1
v_gene: TRBV11-2
CDR3aa: CASSFHQGLAGGNEQFF
CDR3nt: TGTGCCAGCAGCTTCCACCAAGGACTAGCGGGAGGCAATGAGCAGTTCTTC

abundance: .
d_gene: .
j_gene: TRBJ1-1
v_gene: TRBV5-4
CDR3aa: CASRHTDRNTEAFF
CDR3nt: TGTGCCAGCAGACACACGGACAGGAACACTGAAGCTTTCTTT

abundance: .
d_gene: .
j_gene: TRBJ2-7
v_gene: TRBV7-9
CDR3aa: CASSFGDGYEQYF
CDR3nt: TGTGCCAGCAGCTTCGGGGATGGGTACGAGCAGTACTTC

abundance: .
d_gene: TRBD1
j_gene: TRBJ2-5
v_gene: TRBV19
CDR3aa: CASRSTGVRETQYF
CDR3nt: TGTGCCAGTAGATCGACAGGGGTTAGGGAGACCCAGTACTTC

abundance: .
d_gene: TRBD2
j_gene: TRBJ2-1
v_gene: TRBV4-1
CDR3aa: CASSPGLAGEGEQFF
CDR3nt: TGCGCCAGCAGCCCGGGACTAGCGGGAGAGGGTGAGCAGTTCTTC

abundance: .
d_gene: TRBD2
j_gene: TRBJ2-1
v_gene: TRBV11-2
CDR3aa: CASSFPGLAGDNEQFF
CDR3nt: TGTGCCAGCAGCTTCCCGGGACTAGCGGGAGACAATGAGCAGTTCTTC

abundance: .
d_gene: .
j_gene: TRBJ1-2
v_gene: TRBV29-1
CDR3aa: CSVGGQTHTF
CDR3nt: TGCAGCGTTGGTGGACAGACCCACACCTTC

abundance: once
d_gene: .
j_gene: TRBJ1-4
v_gene: TRBV6-9
CDR3aa: CASSYNGGEKLFF
CDR3nt: TGTGCCAGCAGTTACAATGGGGGGGAAAAACTGTTTTTT

abundance: .
d_gene: TRBD2
j_gene: TRBJ2-7
v_gene: TRBV19
CDR3aa: CASSRTGTSGSPSEQYF
CDR3nt: TGTGCCAGTAGTAGGACCGGGACTAGCGGGAGCCCCTCCGAGCAGTACTTC

abundance: once
d_gene: TRBD2
j_gene: TRBJ2-1
v_gene: TRBV7-2
CDR3aa: CASSPWGEREIYNEQFF
CDR3nt: TGTGCCAGCAGCCCGTGGGGGGAGCGGGAGATATACAATGAGCAGTTCTTC

abundance: .
d_gene: .
j_gene: TRBJ2-5
v_gene: TRBV5-1
CDR3aa: CASSTAAEETQYF
CDR3nt: TGCGCCAGCTCGACGGCGGCAGAAGAGACCCAGTACTTC

abundance: .
d_gene: .
j_gene: TRBJ1-2
v_gene: TRBV2
CDR3aa: CASSESRIDGYTF
CDR3nt: TGTGCCAGCAGTGAATCCAGGATAGACGGCTACACCTTC

abundance: .
d_gene: .
j_gene: TRBJ1-4
v_gene: TRBV7-9
CDR3aa: CASTNPGVHEKLFF
CDR3nt: TGTGCCAGCACCAATCCGGGGGTTCATGAAAAACTGTTTTTT

abundance: .
d_gene: .
j_gene: TRBJ2-1
v_gene: TRBV5-5
CDR3aa: CASSGFDNEQFF
CDR3nt: TGTGCCAGCAGCGGCTTTGACAATGAGCAGTTCTTC

abundance: .
d_gene: TRBD1
j_gene: TRBJ1-2
v_gene: TRBV6-1
CDR3aa: CASSEGRFRDRALGYTF
CDR3nt: TGTGCCAGCAGTGAAGGCCGCTTTCGTGACAGGGCTCTTGGCTACACCTTC

abundance: .
d_gene: .
j_gene: TRBJ1-1
v_gene: TRBV9
CDR3aa: CASSAGGAMNTEAFF
CDR3nt: TGTGCCAGCAGCGCCGGGGGGGCTATGAACACTGAAGCTTTCTTT

abundance: .
d_gene: .
j_gene: TRBJ2-3
v_gene: TRBV10-2
CDR3aa: CAVHLPTDTQYF
CDR3nt: TGCGCCGTTCACCTACCCACAGATACGCAGTATTTT

abundance: .
d_gene: TRBD1
j_gene: TRBJ1-1
v_gene: TRBV7-8
CDR3aa: CASSLGQSEAFF
CDR3nt: TGTGCCAGCAGCTTGGGACAGAGTGAAGCTTTCTTT

abundance: .
d_gene: .
j_gene: TRBJ1-1
v_gene: TRBV3-1/TRBV3-2
CDR3aa: CASSQVQGDTEAFF
CDR3nt: TGTGCCAGCAGCCAAGTTCAAGGGGATACTGAAGCTTTCTTT

abundance: once
d_gene: .
j_gene: TRBJ2-1
v_gene: TRBV7-9
CDR3aa: CASTFRGEQFF
CDR3nt: TGTGCCAGCACCTTTAGAGGTGAGCAGTTCTTC

abundance: .
d_gene: TRBD2
j_gene: TRBJ2-1
v_gene: TRBV7-8
CDR3aa: CASSSGTSPSDEQFF
CDR3nt: TGTGCCAGCAGCTCCGGGACTAGCCCCTCCGATGAGCAGTTCTTC

abundance: .
d_gene: .
j_gene: TRBJ2-7
v_gene: TRBV6-2/TRBV6-3
CDR3aa: CASSYLLSDIRSYEQYF
CDR3nt: TGTGCCAGCAGTTACCTCCTATCCGACATAAGGTCCTACGAGCAGTACTTC

abundance: .
d_gene: .
j_gene: TRBJ2-1
v_gene: TRBV19
CDR3aa: CASRGQPISYNEQFF
CDR3nt: TGTGCCAGTAGGGGGCAGCCTATCTCCTACAATGAGCAGTTCTTC

abundance: .
d_gene: TRBD2
j_gene: TRBJ2-2
v_gene: TRBV3-1/TRBV3-2
CDR3aa: CASRRTSGSDTGELFF
CDR3nt: TGTGCCAGCAGACGGACTAGCGGGAGCGACACCGGGGAGCTGTTTTTT

abundance: .
d_gene: .
j_gene: TRBJ1-2
v_gene: TRBV9
CDR3aa: CASSVVWRGGYGYTF
CDR3nt: TGTGCCAGCAGCGTAGTTTGGAGGGGTGGCTATGGCTACACCTTC

abundance: .
d_gene: TRBD2
j_gene: TRBJ2-7
v_gene: TRBV2
CDR3aa: CASSGGTSGRAFNEQYF
CDR3nt: TGTGCCAGCAGTGGAGGGACTAGCGGGAGGGCCTTTAACGAGCAGTACTTC

abundance: .
d_gene: .
j_gene: TRBJ2-1
v_gene: TRBV5-1
CDR3aa: CASSQGPLNEQFF
CDR3nt: TGCGCCAGCAGCCAGGGCCCATTGAATGAGCAGTTCTTC

abundance: .
d_gene: TRBD1
j_gene: TRBJ1-1
v_gene: TRBV29-1
CDR3aa: CSAEQGATEAFF
CDR3nt: TGCAGCGCCGAGCAGGGGGCCACTGAAGCTTTCTTT

abundance: .
d_gene: TRBD2
j_gene: TRBJ2-1
v_gene: TRBV7-9
CDR3aa: CASSPSGRGGNEQFF
CDR3nt: TGTGCCAGCAGTCCTAGCGGGAGGGGGGGCAATGAGCAGTTCTTC

abundance: .
d_gene: TRBD1
j_gene: TRBJ1-2
v_gene: TRBV28
CDR3aa: CASNQGGREDGYTF
CDR3nt: TGTGCCAGCAACCAGGGGGGAAGGGAAGATGGCTACACCTTC

abundance: .
d_gene: TRBD1
j_gene: TRBJ2-3
v_gene: TRBV2
CDR3aa: CASSPGQGAVRGDTQYF
CDR3nt: TGTGCCAGCAGTCCGGGACAGGGGGCGGTACGGGGAGATACGCAGTATTTT

abundance: .
d_gene: .
j_gene: TRBJ2-2
v_gene: TRBV6-5
CDR3aa: CASSYSKNSGELFF
CDR3nt: TGTGCCAGCAGTTACTCGAAGAACAGCGGGGAGCTGTTTTTT

abundance: .
d_gene: .
j_gene: TRBJ1-2
v_gene: TRBV6-5
CDR3aa: CASRLTEGNGYTF
CDR3nt: TGTGCCAGCAGATTGACAGAAGGGAATGGCTACACCTTC

abundance: .
d_gene: TRBD1
j_gene: TRBJ1-5
v_gene: TRBV7-6
CDR3aa: CASSLGQGTPQHF
CDR3nt: TGTGCCAGCAGCTTAGGACAGGGTACGCCCCAGCATTTT

abundance: .
d_gene: .
j_gene: TRBJ1-6
v_gene: TRBV4-2
CDR3aa: CASSQDPRSSPLHF
CDR3nt: TGTGCCAGCAGCCAAGATCCTAGGAGTTCACCCCTCCACTTT

abundance: .
d_gene: TRBD2
j_gene: TRBJ2-7
v_gene: TRBV14
CDR3aa: CASSRAGGGGYEQYF
CDR3nt: TGTGCCAGCAGCCGGGCGGGGGGAGGGGGTTACGAGCAGTACTTC

abundance: .
d_gene: .
j_gene: TRBJ1-2
v_gene: TRBV6-1
CDR3aa: CASSETEYGYTF
CDR3nt: TGTGCCAGCAGTGAGACAGAATATGGCTACACCTTC

abundance: .
d_gene: .
j_gene: TRBJ1-5
v_gene: TRBV9
CDR3aa: CASSPEHQPQHF
CDR3nt: TGTGCCAGCAGCCCAGAACATCAGCCCCAGCATTTT

abundance: .
d_gene: .
j_gene: TRBJ2-1
v_gene: TRBV15
CDR3aa: CATSRDRGVEQFF
CDR3nt: TGTGCCACCAGCAGAGATCGGGGTGTCGAGCAGTTCTTC

abundance: .
d_gene: TRBD1
j_gene: TRBJ2-3
v_gene: TRBV24-1
CDR3aa: CATSDLTTGGADTQYF
CDR3nt: TGTGCCACCAGTGATTTAACGACAGGGGGCGCAGATACGCAGTATTTT

abundance: .
d_gene: TRBD2
j_gene: TRBJ2-3
v_gene: TRBV11-3
CDR3aa: CASSLVAGAEDTQYF
CDR3nt: TGTGCCAGCAGCTTAGTAGCGGGAGCTGAAGATACGCAGTATTTT

abundance: .
d_gene: TRBD1
j_gene: TRBJ1-1
v_gene: TRBV27
CDR3aa: CASATGARTEAFF
CDR3nt: TGTGCCAGTGCGACAGGGGCTCGTACTGAAGCTTTCTTT

abundance: .
d_gene: .
j_gene: TRBJ2-4
v_gene: TRBV19
CDR3aa: CASSRGGGGSKNIQYF
CDR3nt: TGTGCCAGTAGTCGGGGAGGAGGAGGGTCCAAAAACATTCAGTACTTC

abundance: .
d_gene: .
j_gene: TRBJ2-1
v_gene: TRBV2
CDR3aa: CASSEAAGEQFF
CDR3nt: TGTGCCAGCAGTGAAGCGGCAGGGGAGCAGTTCTTC

abundance: .
d_gene: .
j_gene: TRBJ2-1
v_gene: TRBV13
CDR3aa: CASSSRETYYNEQFF
CDR3nt: TGTGCCAGCAGCTCCAGGGAAACCTACTACAATGAGCAGTTCTTC

abundance: .
d_gene: .
j_gene: TRBJ1-4
v_gene: TRBV7-8
CDR3aa: CASSLDQVTNEKLFF
CDR3nt: TGTGCCAGCAGCTTAGATCAGGTTACTAATGAAAAACTGTTTTTT

abundance: .
d_gene: TRBD2
j_gene: TRBJ2-3
v_gene: TRBV19
CDR3aa: CASSLTSGRESTDTQYF
CDR3nt: TGTGCCAGTAGTTTGACTAGCGGGAGAGAGAGCACAGATACGCAGTATTTT

abundance: .
d_gene: TRBD2
j_gene: TRBJ2-1
v_gene: TRBV29-1
CDR3aa: CSVTGLAKGNNEQFF
CDR3nt: TGCAGCGTCACGGGACTAGCCAAAGGAAACAATGAGCAGTTCTTC

abundance: .
d_gene: .
j_gene: TRBJ2-1
v_gene: TRBV5-1
CDR3aa: CASSFVANEQFF
CDR3nt: TGCGCCAGCAGCTTTGTAGCGAATGAGCAGTTCTTC

abundance: .
d_gene: .
j_gene: TRBJ1-4
v_gene: TRBV19
CDR3aa: CASGQSMEEKLFF
CDR3nt: TGTGCCAGTGGACAGTCAATGGAAGAAAAACTGTTTTTT

abundance: .
d_gene: .
j_gene: TRBJ2-7
v_gene: TRBV27
CDR3aa: CASSRDRSSYEQYF
CDR3nt: TGTGCCAGCAGTCGTGACAGAAGCTCCTACGAGCAGTACTTC

abundance: .
d_gene: .
j_gene: TRBJ2-5
v_gene: TRBV5-1
CDR3aa: CASSAYQEVQETQYF
CDR3nt: TGCGCCAGCAGCGCCTACCAAGAGGTCCAAGAGACCCAGTACTTC

abundance: .
d_gene: .
j_gene: TRBJ1-1
v_gene: TRBV18
CDR3aa: CASSPVSEAPTGTEAFF
CDR3nt: TGTGCCAGCTCACCCGTCTCGGAGGCCCCAACGGGGACTGAAGCTTTCTTT

abundance: few
d_gene: TRBD1
j_gene: TRBJ1-4
v_gene: TRBV19
CDR3aa: CASSMTGKKLFF
CDR3nt: TGTGCCAGTAGTATGACAGGGAAAAAACTGTTTTTT

abundance: .
d_gene: TRBD2
j_gene: TRBJ2-2
v_gene: TRBV30
CDR3aa: CAWTLAGGVGELFF
CDR3nt: TGTGCCTGGACTCTAGCGGGAGGGGTCGGGGAGCTGTTTTTT

abundance: .
d_gene: .
j_gene: TRBJ1-6
v_gene: TRBV2
CDR3aa: CASSVGTPADSPLHF
CDR3nt: TGTGCCAGCAGTGTCGGGACACCCGCGGATTCACCCCTCCACTTT

abundance: once
d_gene: TRBD1
j_gene: TRBJ1-1
v_gene: TRBV29-1
CDR3aa: CSVIRTGQDTEAFF
CDR3nt: TGCAGCGTTATCAGAACAGGACAGGACACTGAAGCTTTCTTT